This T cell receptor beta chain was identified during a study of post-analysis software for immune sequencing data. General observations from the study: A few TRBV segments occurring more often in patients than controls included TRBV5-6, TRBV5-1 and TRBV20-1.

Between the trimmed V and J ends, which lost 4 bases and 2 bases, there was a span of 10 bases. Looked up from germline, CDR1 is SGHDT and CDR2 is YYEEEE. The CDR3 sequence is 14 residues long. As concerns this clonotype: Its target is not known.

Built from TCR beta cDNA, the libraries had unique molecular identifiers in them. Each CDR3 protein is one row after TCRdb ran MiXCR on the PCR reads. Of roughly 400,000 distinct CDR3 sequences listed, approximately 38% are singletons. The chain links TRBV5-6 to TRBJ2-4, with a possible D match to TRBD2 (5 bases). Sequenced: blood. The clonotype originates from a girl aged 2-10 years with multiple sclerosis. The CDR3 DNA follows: TGTGCCAGCAGCCTAAGGGAGACCAAAAACATTCAGTACTTC. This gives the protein CASSLRETKNIQYF.